The 14 T cell receptor beta chains in this list originate from one sample, sequenced in a study of cytomegalovirus exposure and HLA in healthy donors. The PCR ran on 60 Vbeta and 13 Jbeta primers. The protocol was immunoSEQ multiplex PCR, while the TCRdb copy is restricted to in-frame clones and leaves out a portion. The sample carries about 190,000 clones, 75% to 90% recorded once. The material sequenced was PBMCs. All receptors derive from a woman under 30 in good health and CMV-seronegative.

The table lists this clone with a count of one. The genes are TRBV29-1 and TRBJ2-7; possible D gene TRBD1, 6 bases. The CDR3 consists of 13 residues. Germline CDR1 SQVTM, CDR2 ANQGSEA. Trimming shortened V by 8 bases and J by 6 bases, and 20 bases separated the two germline ends. CDR3 nucleotide sequence: TGCAGCATCGATTCCGGGACATTTGGCGAGCAGTACTTC. Protein product: CSIDSGTFGEQYF.

The chain carries TRBV5-8 and TRBJ2-5; 7 bases fit TRBD1. The J call is doubtful: the DNA matches TRBJ2-7 better. CDR1 and CDR2 (germline): SGHTS, YDEGEE. CDR3 length: 14 residues. The CDR3 DNA reads as TGTGCCAGCAGCCTTCGGACAGGTTCCTACGAGCAGTACTTC. Protein sequence: CASSLRTGSYEQYF.

J is TRBJ2-1 and V is TRBV19, with 12 nucleotides matching TRBD2. V gave up 3 bases and J gave up 14 bases; unmatched junction bases: 5. CDR3 length equals 13 residues. The germline gives CDR1 LNHDA, CDR2 SQIVND (reference sequence). CDR3 DNA: TGTGCCAGTAGTATTACTAGCGGGAGGCCCGAGTTCTTC. As protein: CASSITSGRPEFF. Full variable domain (missing parts from reference TRBV19 and TRBJ2-1): DGGITQSPKYLFRKEGQNVTLSCEQNLNHDAMYWYRQDPGQGLRLIYYSQIVNDFQKGDIAEGYSVSREKKESFPLTVTSAQKNPTAFYLCASSITSGRPEFFGPGTRLTVL.

A word on this clone: One end of the junction is discordant with germline, which a read error may explain. The chain carries TRBV27 and TRBJ2-7; TRBD1 aligns across 7 bases. Germline V gene data show CDR1 as MNHEY and CDR2 as SMNVEV (reference sequence). CDR3 size: 13 residues. The CDR3 is CASSPGQSYEQCF. CDR3 in DNA: TGTGCCAGCAGTCCGGGACAGTCCTACGAGCAGTGCTTC.

Notes on this clone: The junction does not match germline at one end; this may be a read error. The chain joins TRBV7-9 to TRBJ1-4; TRBD1 matches at 7 bases. CDR1 and CDR2 (germline): SEHNR, FQNEAQ (reference sequence). The CDR3 length is 15 residues. As DNA, the CDR3 is TGTTCCAGCAGCTTATCAAGGGGGCCTAATGAAAAACTGTTTTTT. Its protein is CSSSLSRGPNEKLFF.

V and J are TRBV19 and TRBJ1-4; TRBD1 matches at 8 bases. Germline-derived CDR1 and CDR2 are LNHDA and SQIVND (reference sequence). There are 16 residues in the CDR3. V was pared by 5 bases and J by 8 bases, with 13 bases of the junction left unmatched. The CDR3 reads CASSSLRTGTYEKLFF. In DNA, the CDR3 is TGTGCCAGTAGTTCTCTTCGGACAGGGACGTACGAAAAACTGTTTTTT.

This clone has just one count. The chain couples TRBV6-1 to TRBJ1-2; D possibly corresponds to TRBD1 (6 bases). Germline values: CDR1 MNHNS, CDR2 SASEGT. The CDR3 contains 15 residues. V shed 2 bases and J shed 5 bases, with 15 bases lying between them. CDR3 nucleotides: TGTGCCAGCAGTGAACACTTCCGGGGGGCATATGGCTACACCTTC. Translated: CASSEHFRGAYGYTF.

This rearrangement joins TRBV9 to TRBJ1-4; 8 bases match TRBD1. Per the germline V gene, CDR1 is SGDLS and CDR2 is YYNGEE. V shed 5 bases, J shed 6 bases, and the junction held 12 bases outside the gene matches. The CDR3 is made up of 16 amino acids. The chain's CDR3 is CASRLGGYRGYEKLFF. The CDR3 region has the DNA TGTGCCAGCAGGTTGGGGGGTTACAGGGGGTATGAAAAACTGTTTTTT. The whole variable domain, remainder taken from reference TRBV9 and TRBJ1-4, is DSGVTQTPKHLITATGQRVTLRCSPRSGDLSVYWYQQSLDQGLQFLIQYYNGEERAKGNILERFSAQQFPDLHSELNLSSLELGDSALYFCASRLGGYRGYEKLFFGSGTQLSVL.

J is TRBJ2-7 and V is TRBV6-1; 8 bases are shared with TRBD1. Per the germline V gene, CDR1 is MNHNS and CDR2 is SASEGT. The CDR3 sequence is 14 residues long. Germline trimming cut 5 bases from V and 1 base from J; bases unmatched to any gene: 4. CDR3 in amino acids: CASSPRDRSYEQYF. The CDR3 nucleotides are TGTGCCAGCAGTCCACGGGACAGGTCCTACGAGCAGTACTTC.

V and J are TRBV6-1 and TRBJ1-1, with D tentatively TRBD1 (6 bases). Germline CDR1 MNHNS, CDR2 SASEGT. The CDR3 has 13 amino acids. V was shortened by 5 bases and J by 7 bases, with 14 bases between the two germline ends. Written as DNA, the CDR3 is TGTGCCAGCAGTTTACAGGGCGAGGGTGAAGCTTTCTTT. Its translation: CASSLQGEGEAFF.

The gene calls are TRBV28 and TRBJ1-2; weak D call: TRBD1 (5 bases). The germline V and J ends were trimmed by 4 bases and 2 bases, with 20 bases remaining between them. The CDR3 is 17 amino acids. Looked up from germline, CDR1 is MDHEN and CDR2 is SYDVKM. The CDR3 sequence: CASSYLAGGRTNYGYTF. The CDR3, as DNA: TGTGCCAGCAGTTATTTGGCGGGGGGACGGACAAACTATGGCTACACCTTC.

The J gene is TRBJ1-3, the V gene TRBV6-5, with TRBD1 identical over 8 bases. The CDR3 is 15 amino acids. The germline V gene encodes CDR1 MNHEY and CDR2 SVGAGI. V lost 6 bases and J lost 0; bases outside the gene matches: 4. The CDR3 nucleotides are TGTGCCAGCAGGAACGACAGGGGCTCTGGAAACACCATATATTTT. Translating it yields CASRNDRGSGNTIYF.

This chain uses TRBV6-4 with TRBJ2-1; D is unresolved. The V end was cut by 3 bases, the J end by 0 bases, with 6 bases between. The V gene's germline CDR1 is MRHNA and CDR2 SNTAGT. The CDR3 spans 14 residues. The CDR3 protein is CASSETSSYNEQFF. The CDR3 bases are TGTGCCAGCAGTGAAACAAGCTCCTACAATGAGCAGTTCTTC.

The chain uses TRBV28 and TRBJ1-1; a possible D gene is TRBD1 (6 bases). Deletions cut 2 bases from V and 4 bases from J, with 14 bases between. Germline V gene lookup returns CDR1 MDHEN and CDR2 SYDVKM. This CDR3 comprises 15 residues. The CDR3 sequence: CASSLSTGRFTEAFF. The CDR3 bases are TGTGCCAGCAGTTTAAGCACAGGGAGATTCACTGAAGCTTTCTTT.